Reported below is one T cell receptor (beta chain). Its antigen remains unknown. The record originates from a study of cytomegalovirus exposure and HLA in healthy donors. Overall study findings and caveats: For most TCR sequences rarity was the rule, although some public TCRs occurred in many donors. CMV antigen specificity was confirmed in vitro for a few CMV-associated chains.

V shed 4 bases, J shed 1 base, and the junction held 8 bases outside the gene matches. The CDR3 runs to 18 residues. CDR1 is KGHSH and CDR2 is LQKENI in the germline V gene. The method was immunoSEQ multiplex PCR; TCRdb's version includes in-frame clones alone and lacks a portion of them. The table includes 150,000 to 200,000 clones, around 88% detected once. The chain has TRBV18 and TRBJ2-2, with TRBD2 matching over 11 bases. The sequence derives from a woman in her late teens or twenties in good health and CMV-seronegative. The specimen was PBMCs. The CDR3 reads CASSLKLAGDVNTGELFF. The CDR3 DNA reads TGTGCCAGCTCACTAAAACTAGCGGGAGACGTGAACACCGGGGAGCTGTTTTTT.